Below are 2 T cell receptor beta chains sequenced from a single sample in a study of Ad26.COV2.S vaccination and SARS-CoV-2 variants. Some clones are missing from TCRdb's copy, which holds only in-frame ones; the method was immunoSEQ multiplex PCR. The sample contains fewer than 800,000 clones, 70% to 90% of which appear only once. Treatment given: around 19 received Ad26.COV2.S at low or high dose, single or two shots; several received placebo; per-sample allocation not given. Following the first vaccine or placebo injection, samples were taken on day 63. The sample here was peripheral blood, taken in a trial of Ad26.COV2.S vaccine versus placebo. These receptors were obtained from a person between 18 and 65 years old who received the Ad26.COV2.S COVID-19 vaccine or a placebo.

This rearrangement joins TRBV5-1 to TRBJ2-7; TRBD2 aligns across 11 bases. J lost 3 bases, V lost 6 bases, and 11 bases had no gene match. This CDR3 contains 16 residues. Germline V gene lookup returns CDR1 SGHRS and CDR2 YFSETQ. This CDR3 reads CASTYGTSGDFYEQYF. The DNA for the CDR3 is TGCGCCAGCACCTATGGGACTAGCGGAGATTTCTACGAGCAGTACTTC.

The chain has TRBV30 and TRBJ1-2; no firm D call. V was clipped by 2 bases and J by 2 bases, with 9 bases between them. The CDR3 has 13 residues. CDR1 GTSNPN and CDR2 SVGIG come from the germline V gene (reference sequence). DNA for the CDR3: TGTGCCTGGAGTCGGACGGAGAACTATGGCTACACCTTC. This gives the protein CAWSRTENYGYTF.